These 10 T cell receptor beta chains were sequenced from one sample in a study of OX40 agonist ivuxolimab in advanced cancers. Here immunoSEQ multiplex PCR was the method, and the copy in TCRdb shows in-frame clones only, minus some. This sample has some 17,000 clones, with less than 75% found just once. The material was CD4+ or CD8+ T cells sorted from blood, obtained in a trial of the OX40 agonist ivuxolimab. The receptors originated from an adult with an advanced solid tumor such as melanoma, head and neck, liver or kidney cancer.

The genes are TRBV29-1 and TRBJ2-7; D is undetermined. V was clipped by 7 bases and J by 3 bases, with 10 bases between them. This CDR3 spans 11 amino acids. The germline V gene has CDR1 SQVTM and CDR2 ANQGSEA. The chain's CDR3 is CSGHINYEQYF. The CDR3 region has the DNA TGCAGCGGACACATAAACTACGAGCAGTACTTC.

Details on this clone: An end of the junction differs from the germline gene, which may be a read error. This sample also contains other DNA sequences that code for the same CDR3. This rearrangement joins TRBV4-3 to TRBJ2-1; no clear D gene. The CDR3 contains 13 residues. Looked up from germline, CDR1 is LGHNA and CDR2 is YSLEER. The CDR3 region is CASSQVLEDEQFF. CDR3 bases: TGCGCCAGCAGCCAAGTTTTAGAGGATGAACAGTTCTTC.

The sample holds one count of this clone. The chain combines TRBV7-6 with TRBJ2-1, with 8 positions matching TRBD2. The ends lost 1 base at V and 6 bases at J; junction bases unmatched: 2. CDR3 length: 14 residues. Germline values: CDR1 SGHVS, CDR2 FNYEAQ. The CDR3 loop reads CASSLGTSGNEQFF. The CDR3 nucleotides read TGTGCCAGCAGCTTAGGCACTAGCGGCAATGAGCAGTTCTTC.

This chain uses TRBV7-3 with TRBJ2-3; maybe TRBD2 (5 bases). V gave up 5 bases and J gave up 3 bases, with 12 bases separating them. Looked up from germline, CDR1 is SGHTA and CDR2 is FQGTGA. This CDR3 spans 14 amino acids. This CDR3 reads CASSIPSRTDTQYF. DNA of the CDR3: TGTGCCAGCAGCATACCTAGCAGAACAGATACGCAGTATTTT. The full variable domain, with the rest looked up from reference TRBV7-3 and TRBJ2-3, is GAGVSQTPSNKVTEKGKYVELRCDPISGHTALYWYRQSLGQGPEFLIYFQGTGAADDSGLPNDRFFAVRPEGSVSTLKIQRTERGDSAVYLCASSIPSRTDTQYFGPGTRLTVL.

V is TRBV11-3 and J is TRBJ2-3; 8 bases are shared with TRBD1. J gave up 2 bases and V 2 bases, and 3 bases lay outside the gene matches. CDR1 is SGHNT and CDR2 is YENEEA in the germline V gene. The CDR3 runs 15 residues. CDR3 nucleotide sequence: TGTGCCAGCAGCTTAACGGGACAGGTCACAGATACGCAGTATTTT. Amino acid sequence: CASSLTGQVTDTQYF.

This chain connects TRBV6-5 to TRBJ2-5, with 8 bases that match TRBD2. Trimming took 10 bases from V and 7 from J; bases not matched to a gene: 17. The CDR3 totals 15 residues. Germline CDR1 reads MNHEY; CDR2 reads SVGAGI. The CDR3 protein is CATTVAGGPSRTQYF. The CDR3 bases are TGTGCCACCACAGTTGCGGGAGGACCTAGTAGGACCCAGTACTTC.

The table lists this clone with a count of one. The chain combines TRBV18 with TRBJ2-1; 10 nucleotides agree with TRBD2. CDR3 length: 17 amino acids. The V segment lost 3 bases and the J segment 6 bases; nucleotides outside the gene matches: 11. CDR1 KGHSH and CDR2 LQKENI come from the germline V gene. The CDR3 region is CASSPIAGGATPNEQFF. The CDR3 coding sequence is TGTGCCAGCTCACCTATAGCGGGAGGCGCCACCCCCAATGAGCAGTTCTTC.

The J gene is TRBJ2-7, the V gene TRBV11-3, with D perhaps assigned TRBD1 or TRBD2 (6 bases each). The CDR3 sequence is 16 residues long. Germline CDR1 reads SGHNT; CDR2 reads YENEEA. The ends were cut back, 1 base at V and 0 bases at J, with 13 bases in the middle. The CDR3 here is CASSLVRWGASYEQYF. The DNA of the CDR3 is TGTGCCAGCAGCTTAGTGCGTTGGGGGGCCTCCTACGAGCAGTACTTC.

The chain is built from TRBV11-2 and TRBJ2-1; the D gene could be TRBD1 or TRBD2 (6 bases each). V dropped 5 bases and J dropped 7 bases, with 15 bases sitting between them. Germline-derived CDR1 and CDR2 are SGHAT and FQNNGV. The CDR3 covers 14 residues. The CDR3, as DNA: TGTGCCAGCAGCGCTGGGGGGCGCCTGAATGAGCAGTTCTTC. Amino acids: CASSAGGRLNEQFF.

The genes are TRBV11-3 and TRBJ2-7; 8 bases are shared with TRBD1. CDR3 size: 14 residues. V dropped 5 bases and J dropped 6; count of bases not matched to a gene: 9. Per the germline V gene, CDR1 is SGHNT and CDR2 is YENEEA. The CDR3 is CASSTPQGVSEQYF. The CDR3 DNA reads TGTGCCAGCAGCACGCCACAGGGGGTATCCGAGCAGTACTTC.